What follows are 6 T cell receptor beta chains derived from one specimen sequenced in a study of response to subunit inactivated influenza vaccine (dated by TCRdb to 2016 to 2018). The library was produced with RT-PCR. The sample was run on an Illumina HiSeq 2500. TCRdb's own reprocessing of the public reads used fastp at Q25 and MiXCR and kept productive beta chains. CDR3 protein sequences are deduplicated, and each keeps its most common genes and DNA. Present in this sample are a few hundred thousand distinct CDR3 sequences, more than 7% of which were seen just once. The ten top clones hold approximately 14% of the sample. The sample in question was PBMCs from blood, obtained 23 months after vaccination. These receptors came from a man aged 50 to 69 who received an inactivated influenza vaccine. Donor details come from another sample of the same person, matched by shared clones.

In this sample, this clonotype turned up once. The rearrangement uses TRBV6-2 or TRBV6-3 and TRBJ2-4; no definite D call. In germline, CDR1 is MNHEY, CDR2 SVGEGT. With 6 bases removed from V and 0 bases from J, the gap between germline ends came to 15 bases. The CDR3 has 16 amino acids. Here the CDR3 DNA reads TGTGCCAGCAGCATGACACTTGGGGAAGCCAAAAACATTCAGTACTTC. It specifies CASSMTLGEAKNIQYF.

This clonotype occurred a few times. The rearrangement joins TRBV20-1 to TRBJ2-1; 10 positions match TRBD2. V trimming: 0 bases; J trimming: 4 bases; junction bases outside the gene matches: 9. This CDR3 contains 17 residues. The V gene's germline CDR1 is DFQATT and CDR2 SNEGSKA (reference sequence). The CDR3 loop reads CSARDVMTSGLYNEQFF. The DNA of the CDR3 is TGCAGTGCTAGAGATGTCATGACTAGCGGGTTATACAATGAGCAGTTCTTC.

The chain recombines TRBV5-6 with TRBJ1-5; the D is unclear. The CDR3 covers 15 residues. The V end lost 2 bases, the J end lost 2 bases, and 11 bases lay between the germline ends. Germline loops: CDR1 SGHDT, CDR2 YYEEEE. This chain's CDR3 is CASSFYGIGNQPQHF. The CDR3 DNA reads TGTGCCAGCAGCTTCTACGGGATTGGCAATCAGCCCCAGCATTTT.

This clonotype has only one observation. At one boundary the junction diverges from the germline segment, which might be a read error. V gene TRBV4-1 combines with J gene TRBJ1-1, with a weak D call TRBD1 (5 bases). This CDR3 spans 12 amino acids. The V gene's germline CDR1 is MGHRA and CDR2 YSYEKL. As DNA, the CDR3 is TGCGCCTGCAGCCAGGGGAACACTGAAGCTTTCTTT. Translated: CACSQGNTEAFF.

There are many counts of this clonotype. The chain joins TRBV7-9 to TRBJ1-4; 9 bases are shared with TRBD1. The junction had 4 bases not matched to a gene; V was cut back by 8 bases and J by 3 bases. The CDR3 covers 14 residues. Germline CDR1 reads SEHNR; CDR2 reads FQNEAQ (reference sequence). CDR3 amino acids: CASGYRGPNEKLFF. The CDR3 region has the DNA TGTGCCAGCGGCTACAGGGGGCCTAATGAAAAACTGTTTTTT. Full variable domain (outside the CDR3, taken from reference TRBV7-9 and TRBJ1-4): DTGVSQNPRHKITKRGQNVTFRCDPISEHNRLYWYRQTLGQGPEFLTYFQNEAQLEKSRLLSDRFSAERPKGSFSTLEIQRTEQGDSAMYLCASGYRGPNEKLFFGSGTQLSVL.

This chain connects TRBV6-1 to TRBJ2-7, with 10 bases aligning to TRBD1. V lost 4 bases and J lost 4; bases outside the gene matches: 7. The CDR3 spans 15 residues. The V gene's germline CDR1 is MNHNS and CDR2 SASEGT. The CDR3 nucleotides are TGTGCCAGCAGTGCCTCCGGGACAGGGGTATACGAGCAGTACTTC. Its protein is CASSASGTGVYEQYF.